The text below deals with one TCR beta chain. Its antigen has not been determined. Base qualities are not at hand, and no much larger clone is one base apart. For CDR1 and CDR2, the germline V gene (reference sequence) lists MNHEY and SMNVEV. V loses 3 bases of germline sequence and J loses 2 bases, and the interval between the two ends is 11 bases. The CDR3, cysteine through phenylalanine, is 14 amino acids long. Here the CDR3 DNA is all that survives: 42 bases in frame from base 1. This record belongs to a study of Ad26.COV2.S vaccination and SARS-CoV-2 variants (dated by TCRdb to the early 2020s). Study-wide context: Donors in the vaccine arm were drawn from COV1001, a multicentre, randomized, double-blind, placebo-controlled phase I-IIa trial testing Ad26.COV2.S in healthy adults. Trial participants were randomized into five groups of five, in which low-dose or high-dose Ad26.COV2.S was given once or twice, or placebo was given on both occasions. The TCR-sequenced set comprised approximately 32 samples: about 19 Ad26.COV2.S vaccine recipients, 5 placebo recipients and 8 SARS-CoV-2 convalescent individuals. Investigators remained blinded to trial group allocation during experiments and outcome assessment. Dosing of Ad26.COV2.S was intramuscular, at either 5x10^10 or 1x10^11 viral particles, delivered as one shot or as two shots spaced 56 days apart. TCRbeta repertoire sequencing served as the tool for gauging how specific and how broad the SARS-CoV-2-reactive T cell receptors were following Ad26.COV2.S vaccination.

Overall study outcomes, separate from this receptor: Non-spike TCR breadth was comparable between vaccine and placebo recipients, consistent with the vaccine containing only spike. Substantial breadth of spike-specific CD8+ and CD4+ T cell responses was reported after vaccination. Spike-specific TCR breadth was higher in Ad26.COV2.S recipients than in placebo recipients (P = 0.0014). Comparing responses between vaccine doses or regimens was not something the study was powered to do. According to the authors, total T cell responses may have been underestimated by the TCR breadth and depth analyses.

The immunoSEQ Assay was the method used to sequence TCRbeta CDR3 regions. After extraction, genomic DNA underwent amplification by bias-controlled multiplex PCR, followed by high-throughput sequencing. The source study handled its data this way. To quantify the absolute abundance of each unique TCRbeta CDR3 region, sequences were collapsed and filtered. T cell fraction was estimated by normalization of TCRbeta template counts to usable DNA, with usable DNA being measured through amplification of reference genes present in all nucleated cells. Repertoire TCRs were annotated as SARS-CoV-2-specific when V gene, CDR3 amino acid sequence and J gene were exactly matched to a known reactive TCR set. MIRA supplied the reference SARS-CoV-2 TCR set, which was filtered for enrichment in COVID-19-positive ImmuneCODE repertoires so that public or cross-reactive TCRs were removed. Drawing on the MIRA antigens, annotated TCRs were analysed further at the level of specific ORF or position within ORF. Breadth was defined as the number of annotated unique rearrangements divided by the total number of unique productive rearrangements, and depth was defined as the summed frequency of the annotated unique rearrangements. Group comparisons of TCR breadth used two-sided Wilcoxon rank-sum tests. TCRdb stores this immuneACCESS table with in-frame sequences only. Part of the clones is absent; in the studies checked, under half of the shortfall reflects unresolved V genes, and no reason is known for the rest. The DNA gave D and trimming, while V, J and clone size come from that table. In all, the sample holds about 480,000 clones, and approximately 90% of those were seen once. The ten largest clones capture 9.5% to 15% of the sample.

Per the publication, the treatment or condition label means: around 19 received Ad26.COV2.S at low or high dose, single or two shots; about 5 received placebo; per-sample allocation not given. Repertoires of vaccine and placebo recipients were sequenced from samples collected on day 63 after the first injection. Between 29 July and 7 August 2020, Cohort 1b enrolled about two dozen adults aged 18-55 years at one site in Boston, USA. Ad26.COV2.S consisted of a replication-incompetent adenovirus type 26 vector by which a prefusion-stabilized SARS-CoV-2 spike protein from the original Wuhan strain was expressed.

The sample here was peripheral blood, taken in a trial of Ad26.COV2.S vaccine versus placebo. Recombination linked TRBV27 to TRBJ2-7; the D gene is possibly TRBD1 or TRBD2, each agreeing over 5 bases. This TCR derives from a person aged 18-65 years who received the Ad26.COV2.S COVID-19 vaccine or a placebo. The DNA sequence reads TGTGCCAGCAGTTTTAGTTGGGGACCCTACGAGCAGTACTTC. It specifies CASSFSWGPYEQYF.